This is a list of T cell receptor beta chains from one sample in a study of OX40 agonist ivuxolimab in advanced cancers. Profiling relied on immunoSEQ multiplex PCR, and the TCRdb table lists in-frame clones only, not all of them. The repertoire holds 98,000 or so clones, with roughly 94% as singletons. The source material was CD4+ or CD8+ T cells sorted from blood, sampled in a trial of the OX40 agonist ivuxolimab. These receptor sequences come from an adult with an advanced solid tumor such as melanoma, head and neck, liver or kidney cancer. The CDR3 runs from the conserved cysteine through the conserved F or W. The D gene is left open where the match is weak.

d_call j_call v_call cdr3_aa cdr3_nt
- TRBJ1-3 TRBV5-1 CASSPGKGLDTIYF TGCGCCAGCAGCCCCGGTAAGGGGTTAGACACCATATATTTT
- TRBJ2-7 TRBV4-3 CASSQAVISYEQYF TGCGCCAGCAGCCAAGCCGTCATCTCCTACGAGCAGTACTTC
TRBD1 TRBJ1-3 TRBV9 CASSVGPQGGTGNTIYF TGTGCCAGCAGCGTAGGGCCCCAGGGGGGGACTGGAAACACCATATATTTT
- TRBJ2-6 TRBV10-3 CAISGSGGPGANVLTF TGTGCCATCAGTGGGTCAGGGGGGCCTGGGGCCAACGTCCTGACTTTC
- TRBJ2-7 TRBV14 CASSQVAGTGPYEQYF TGTGCCAGCAGCCAAGTCGCCGGGACGGGACCATACGAGCAGTACTTC
TRBD1 TRBJ1-6 TRBV5-6 CASSLGGTGGSAYNSPLHF TGTGCCAGCAGCTTGGGAGGGACAGGGGGTAGCGCCTATAATTCACCCCTCCACTTT
- TRBJ1-5 TRBV28 CASSLWGGEDQPQHF TGTGCCAGCAGCCTTTGGGGGGGTGAGGATCAGCCCCAGCATTTT
- TRBJ1-3 TRBV7-3 CASSLGLGNTIYF TGTGCCAGCAGCTTAGGCCTTGGAAACACCATATATTTT
TRBD2 TRBJ2-1 TRBV28 CASSSGPAGGGEQFF TGTGCCAGCAGTTCGGGACCAGCGGGAGGGGGAGAGCAGTTCTTC
- TRBJ1-4 TRBV7-9 CASSPGGGTGEKLFF TGTGCCAGCAGCCCGGGGGGAGGGACCGGTGAAAAACTGTTTTTT
- TRBJ2-7 TRBV28 CASSPEDRHEQYF TGTGCCAGCAGTCCAGAGGACAGACACGAGCAGTACTTC
- TRBJ1-3 TRBV28 CATNRASGNTIYF TGTGCCACTAACAGGGCCTCTGGAAACACCATATATTTT
TRBD1 TRBJ2-7 TRBV19 CASSLRPGQYYEQYF TGTGCCAGTAGTCTACGGCCGGGACAGTACTACGAGCAGTACTTC
- TRBJ1-2 TRBV2 CASSEAGVGYTF TGTGCCAGCAGTGAAGCGGGGGTAGGCTACACCTTC
TRBD2 TRBJ2-1 TRBV9 CASSELAGVLNEQFF TGTGCCAGCAGTGAACTAGCGGGAGTCCTTAATGAGCAGTTCTTC
- TRBJ1-3 TRBV7-2 CASSFPGGNTIYF TGTGCCAGCAGCTTCCCCGGGGGAAACACCATATATTTT